This is a list of T cell receptor beta chains from one sample in a study of T cell responses to AZD1222 COVID-19 vaccine. The data were produced by immunoSEQ multiplex PCR, yet TCRdb's version contains in-frame clones alone and is incomplete. The table has 100,000 or so clones, about 90% seen once. Source: peripheral blood, taken 28 days after the second AZD1222 dose. These receptors were collected from an adult who received the AZD1222 COVID-19 vaccine. CDR3s include the opening cysteine and the closing phenylalanine or tryptophan. Each record gives: clone size, V gene, D gene, J gene, CDR3 protein, CDR3 DNA. A D gene is named only where the DNA matches it firmly. Clone size appears in some rows only: once, few, many, or a class for an expanded clone.

NA	TRBV5-1	NA	TRBJ2-7	CASSLVGGSPRQSIYEQYF	TGCGCCAGCAGCTTGGTGGGAGGATCCCCTCGCCAATCTATCTACGAGCAGTACTTC
once	TRBV4-2	TRBD1	TRBJ1-4	CASNRGQTNEKLFF	TGTGCCAGCAATAGGGGGCAAACTAATGAAAAACTGTTTTTT
NA	TRBV11-2	NA	TRBJ1-5	CASSLERGSNQPQHF	TGTGCCAGCAGCTTAGAGAGGGGAAGCAATCAGCCCCAGCATTTT
NA	TRBV30	NA	TRBJ1-2	CAFYPDSNYGYTF	TGTGCCTTTTACCCGGACAGTAACTATGGCTACACCTTC
NA	TRBV11-2	NA	TRBJ2-3	CASSFRLRGASTDTQYF	TGTGCCAGCAGCTTTAGGCTTCGGGGGGCTAGCACAGATACGCAGTATTTT
NA	TRBV19	NA	TRBJ1-3	CASSRSGGSGNTIYF	TGTGCCAGTAGTCGTTCGGGGGGCTCTGGAAACACCATATATTTT
few	TRBV4-1	NA	TRBJ2-3	CASSPTPPGSDTQYF	TGCGCCAGCAGCCCTACCCCCCCTGGGTCGGATACGCAGTATTTT
NA	TRBV7-9	TRBD2	TRBJ2-3	CASSRLRELWSTDTQYF	TGTGCCAGCAGCCGTCTGCGGGAGTTATGGAGCACAGATACGCAGTATTTT
once	TRBV28	NA	TRBJ1-2	CASRTGSPYGYTF	TGTGCCAGTCGCACAGGGAGTCCCTATGGCTACACCTTC
NA	TRBV3-1/TRBV3-2	NA	TRBJ1-3	CASSRLSGNTIYF	TGTGCCAGCAGCCGCCTCTCTGGAAACACCATATATTTT
NA	TRBV6-5	NA	TRBJ2-3	CASSRSPGTQYF	TGTGCCAGCAGTCGAAGTCCCGGTACGCAGTATTTT
NA	TRBV13	NA	TRBJ2-7	CASSFGQSVTIYEQYF	TGTGCCAGCAGCTTCGGACAGTCCGTAACTATCTACGAGCAGTACTTC
NA	TRBV3-1/TRBV3-2	TRBD1	TRBJ1-1	CASSSRQGAWTEAFF	TGTGCCAGCAGCTCGCGACAGGGGGCTTGGACTGAAGCTTTCTTT
NA	TRBV5-1	TRBD1	TRBJ1-1	CASSPQGAITEAFF	TGCGCCAGCAGCCCGCAGGGGGCCATCACTGAAGCTTTCTTT
NA	TRBV7-3	NA	TRBJ2-1	CASSLKAGFVDNEQFF	TGTGCCAGCAGCTTAAAAGCAGGGTTTGTAGACAATGAGCAGTTCTTC
NA	TRBV2	NA	TRBJ1-1	CASSEDAEAFF	TGTGCCAGCAGCGAAGACGCCGAAGCTTTCTTT
NA	TRBV6-5	NA	TRBJ1-1	CASSGRFDQAFF	TGTGCCAGCAGCGGGCGGTTCGACCAAGCTTTCTTT
once	TRBV28	NA	TRBJ1-3	CASSLFAFAGMGNTIYF	TGTGCCAGCAGTTTATTTGCCTTTGCAGGGATGGGAAACACCATATATTTT
NA	TRBV6-5	TRBD1	TRBJ2-7	CASSPWDRPYEQYF	TGTGCCAGCAGTCCGTGGGACAGACCCTACGAGCAGTACTTC
NA	TRBV2	NA	TRBJ1-2	CASQDQDYGYTF	TGTGCCAGCCAGGACCAGGACTATGGCTACACCTTC
NA	TRBV5-1	TRBD2	TRBJ2-2	CASSLAGEGELFF	TGCGCCAGCAGCTTAGCGGGAGAGGGGGAGCTGTTTTTT
NA	TRBV6-4	TRBD1	TRBJ2-1	CASRARWWQGVDEQFF	TGTGCCAGCAGAGCCCGGTGGTGGCAGGGGGTAGATGAGCAGTTCTTC
NA	TRBV5-1	TRBD2	TRBJ2-3	CASSPGLAGPTDTQYF	TGCGCCAGCAGCCCGGGACTAGCGGGACCCACAGATACGCAGTATTTT
NA	TRBV5-1	NA	TRBJ1-2	CASSRVGSVGYTF	TGCGCCAGCAGCCGGGTGGGGTCCGTTGGCTACACCTTC
NA	TRBV19	TRBD2	TRBJ2-7	CASSIWASGGTTYEQYF	TGTGCCAGTAGTATTTGGGCTAGCGGGGGGACTACCTACGAGCAGTACTTC
NA	TRBV19	TRBD1	TRBJ2-1	CASSSGTAQFF	TGTGCCAGTTCCTCCGGGACAGCGCAGTTCTTC
NA	TRBV18	TRBD1	TRBJ1-1	CASSPLGQGARNTEAFF	TGTGCCAGCTCACCTTTAGGACAGGGGGCAAGGAACACTGAAGCTTTCTTT
NA	TRBV7-3	TRBD2	TRBJ2-1	CASSYTSGSYNEQFF	TGTGCCAGCAGCTACACTAGCGGGTCCTACAATGAGCAGTTCTTC
NA	TRBV30	TRBD1	TRBJ2-5	CAWGKTGGYQETQYF	TGTGCCTGGGGGAAGACAGGGGGGTACCAAGAGACCCAGTACTTC
NA	TRBV12-3/TRBV12-4	NA	TRBJ1-1	CASSLQGIDQAFF	TGTGCCAGCAGTCTACAGGGTATCGATCAAGCTTTCTTT
NA	TRBV2	TRBD2	TRBJ2-3	CASESSGEGPDTQYF	TGTGCCAGCGAATCTAGCGGTGAGGGGCCAGATACGCAGTATTTT
NA	TRBV9	NA	TRBJ2-6	CASSFRDTSGANVLTF	TGTGCCAGCAGTTTTCGGGACACCTCTGGGGCCAACGTCCTGACTTTC
NA	TRBV7-9	NA	TRBJ1-1	CASSLVEQGLEAFF	TGTGCCAGCAGCTTAGTCGAACAGGGCCTTGAAGCTTTCTTT
NA	TRBV3-1/TRBV3-2	NA	TRBJ1-6	CASSPRDGYNSPLHF	TGTGCCAGCAGCCCCCGGGACGGGTATAATTCACCCCTCCACTTT
once	TRBV18	NA	TRBJ1-5	CASSRGGVSNQPQHF	TGTGCCAGCTCACGGGGGGGAGTGTCCAATCAGCCCCAGCATTTT
NA	TRBV11-1	NA	TRBJ2-7	CASSPYGGEQYF	TGTGCCAGCAGCCCCTACGGGGGAGAGCAGTACTTC
NA	TRBV6-5	NA	TRBJ1-3	CASSYSSQAAGNTIYF	TGTGCCAGCAGTTACTCTAGTCAGGCGGCAGGAAACACCATATATTTT
NA	TRBV6-1	TRBD1	TRBJ1-2	CASSEVGRGDGYTF	TGTGCCAGCAGTGAAGTAGGCAGGGGGGACGGCTACACCTTC
NA	TRBV5-1	NA	TRBJ2-7	CASSRWKGELEEQYF	TGCGCCAGCAGCCGATGGAAGGGGGAACTCGAAGAGCAGTACTTC
NA	TRBV18	NA	TRBJ2-2	CAGADTLTGELFF	TGTGCCGGCGCCGACACTCTCACCGGGGAGCTGTTTTTT
NA	TRBV28	NA	TRBJ1-1	CASSLFFGSSGRQAFF	TGTGCCAGCAGTTTATTTTTTGGGAGCTCAGGCCGGCAAGCTTTCTTT
NA	TRBV6-5	TRBD2	TRBJ2-7	CASRVSGSAPYEQYF	TGTGCCAGCAGAGTTAGCGGGAGCGCTCCCTACGAGCAGTACTTC
NA	TRBV7-8	NA	TRBJ1-1	CASSLAETGSWGEAFF	TGTGCCAGCAGCTTAGCCGAGACAGGTAGCTGGGGTGAAGCTTTCTTT
once	TRBV3-1/TRBV3-2	TRBD1	TRBJ2-1	CASSRQGTDFNEQFF	TGTGCCAGCAGCCGCCAAGGGACAGACTTCAATGAGCAGTTCTTC
few	TRBV6-5	TRBD1	TRBJ1-5	CASRGQGAPNQPQHF	TGTGCCAGCAGGGGACAGGGGGCCCCTAATCAGCCCCAGCATTTT
NA	TRBV19	NA	TRBJ2-5	CASSKGRGGETQYF	TGTGCCAGTAGTAAAGGGCGAGGGGGAGAGACCCAGTACTTC
NA	TRBV5-1	NA	TRBJ1-2	CASSLGGPNNYGYTF	TGCGCCAGCAGCTTAGGGGGACCTAATAACTATGGCTACACCTTC
NA	TRBV7-9	NA	TRBJ1-1	CASSSSGGNTEAFF	TGTGCCAGCAGCTCGTCTGGGGGAAACACTGAAGCTTTCTTT
NA	TRBV11-2	NA	TRBJ2-7	CASSLGISSYYEQYF	TGTGCCAGCAGCTTAGGGATTTCCAGTTACTACGAGCAGTACTTC
NA	TRBV20-1	NA	TRBJ1-6	CSASQGRLSSYNSPLHF	TGCAGTGCTAGTCAGGGCAGGTTAAGCTCCTATAATTCACCCCTCCACTTT